This entry features one T cell receptor (beta chain) sequence. At one boundary the junction diverges from the germline segment, which might be a read error. The record originates from a study of cytomegalovirus exposure and HLA in healthy donors. Study details: About 80 million unique TCRs from HLA-typed donors were held in an early data release.

The CDR3 loop spans 13 amino acids. Germline CDR1 is SEHNR and CDR2 is FQNEAQ (reference sequence). The PCR made use of 60 Vbeta and 13 Jbeta primers. Only in-frame clones appear in the TCRdb table, and some are missing; sequencing was by immunoSEQ multiplex PCR. The data contain around 150,000 clones, approximately 83% of them singletons. The sequence was obtained from a man aged 35-49 years in good health and CMV-seropositive. The sample was PBMCs. The V and J genes are TRBV7-9 and TRBJ2-7; D gene uncertain. The CDR3 region has the DNA TGTTCCAGCAGCTCGCAGGATCCATACGAGCAGTACTTC. Amino acids: CSSSSQDPYEQYF.